This TCR beta chain derives from a study of radiation and T cells in renal cell carcinoma. About the research overall: Nephrectomy followed 15 Gy stereotactic body radiation by 4 weeks.

CDR1 and CDR2 (germline): SGHRS, YFSETQ. The CDR3 contains 13 residues. The V end lost 5 bases, the J end lost 1 base, and 10 bases lay between the germline ends. Time point given: baseline pretreatment blood. Treatment noted: 15 Gy SBRT to primary tumor, nephrectomy 4 weeks later. Radiation-treated patients gave blood at baseline, week 2 and week 4. Only in-frame clones appear in the TCRdb table, and some are missing; sequencing was by immunoSEQ multiplex PCR. The table shows 85,000 to 100,000 clones, with 86% occurring only once. General study points: From baseline, blood top tumor clonotypes peaked at 2 weeks post-radiation. Baseline intratumoral clonotype presence is unknown without pretreatment biopsies.

In the case of this clone: The target antigen is unknown.

The TCR was taken from a man in his forties or fifties with renal cell carcinoma. The sample consisted of blood, taken from a patient whose treatment included radiotherapy and nephrectomy. This rearrangement joins TRBV5-1 to TRBJ2-7; D call uncertain. CDR3 in amino acids: CASSNPDSYEQYF. The CDR3 DNA is TGCGCCAGCAGTAACCCGGATTCCTACGAGCAGTACTTC.